These T cell receptor beta chains were read from a single sample in a study of cytomegalovirus exposure and HLA in healthy donors. Assay: immunoSEQ multiplex PCR; the TCRdb copy retains only in-frame clones and omits some. The data contain under 250,000 clones, less than 85% of them singletons. Sequencing input: PBMCs. Every receptor here comes from a man between 18 and 29 years old in good health and CMV-seronegative. The CDR3 runs from the conserved cysteine through the conserved F or W. D genes are given only for firm matches. A clone size is listed for some rows: how often the clone was seen (once, few, many), or a class if it is expanded.

j_call | d_call | clone_size | v_call | cdr3_nt | cdr3_aa
TRBJ1-5 | - | - | TRBV5-6 | TGTGCCAGCAGCTTGTGGGGGCCAAGCAATCAGCCCCAGCATTTT | CASSLWGPSNQPQHF
TRBJ1-1 | - | - | TRBV6-5 | TGTGCCAGCAGTTACTCTGGGGGGTATGCGGCTGAAGCTTTCTTT | CASSYSGGYAAEAFF
TRBJ1-1 | TRBD1 | - | TRBV9 | TGTGCCAGCAGCGTAGGACAGGGGGTTTTAATGAACACTGAAGCTTTCTTT | CASSVGQGVLMNTEAFF
TRBJ1-6 | - | - | TRBV4-1 | TGCGCCAGCAGCTACTCGTTCCAGGGGAATGATAATTCACCCCTCCACTTT | CASSYSFQGNDNSPLHF
TRBJ2-7 | TRBD2 | - | TRBV6-1 | TGTGCCAGCAGTGAAGTCTTAGCGGGAGAACCGTACGAGCAGTACTTC | CASSEVLAGEPYEQYF
TRBJ1-2 | - | few | TRBV18 | TGTGCCAGCTCCACCGTCGGAGGTCCTATCTATGGCTACACCTTC | CASSTVGGPIYGYTF
TRBJ2-1 | TRBD1 | - | TRBV19 | TGTGCCAGTAGTAAAATGGGACAGAGTACGTTCTTC | CASSKMGQSTFF
TRBJ2-7 | - | - | TRBV7-9 | TGTGCCAGCAGCTCCGGGGAACTCTCCTACGAGCAGTACTTC | CASSSGELSYEQYF
TRBJ2-5 | TRBD2 | - | TRBV9 | TGTGCCAGCAGCGTAGCTAGCGGGAGGTGGGAGACCCAGTACTTC | CASSVASGRWETQYF
TRBJ1-2 | - | - | TRBV2 | TGTGCCAGCAGTTACGGCAGGAGGAGTAGCTACACCTTC | CASSYGRRSSYTF
TRBJ1-4 | - | - | TRBV4-2 | TGTGCCAGCAGCCAAGAAGCGGACAGTGCTTTTGGGCGAAAACTGTTTTTT | CASSQEADSAFGRKLFF
TRBJ2-2 | - | - | TRBV9 | TGTGCCAGCAGCGTAGTCAGTACCGGGGAGCTGTTTTTT | CASSVVSTGELFF
TRBJ2-1 | TRBD2 | - | TRBV7-9 | TGTGCCAGCACCCCCCCTAGCGGGAGTTCCTACAATGAGCAGTTCTTC | CASTPPSGSSYNEQFF
TRBJ2-2 | TRBD2 | - | TRBV5-4 | TGTGCCAGCAGCTTTGCGGCGGGAGGGCCTAACTCAAACACCGGGGAGCTGTTTTTT | CASSFAAGGPNSNTGELFF
TRBJ2-3 | TRBD1 | - | TRBV2 | TGTGCCAGCAGCGACTGGGACAGCCACCCGCAGTATTTT | CASSDWDSHPQYF
TRBJ1-2 | - | - | TRBV9 | TGTGCCAGCAGCGTAGTCGGGGGTTCCTATGGCTACACCTTC | CASSVVGGSYGYTF
TRBJ1-1 | TRBD1 | - | TRBV2 | TGTGCCAGCAGAAGGGACAGGGTGAACACTGAAGCTTTCTTT | CASRRDRVNTEAFF
TRBJ2-3 | - | - | TRBV15 | TGTGCCACCAGCAGAGATCGAAACAGCCCTACGCAGTATTTT | CATSRDRNSPTQYF
TRBJ2-7 | TRBD2 | - | TRBV19 | TGTGCCAGTAGTATCGGCGGGAGACCCTACGAGCAGTACTTC | CASSIGGRPYEQYF
TRBJ1-1 | - | - | TRBV28 | TGTGCCAGCAGTTTTATGAGCTCTGAAGCTTTCTTT | CASSFMSSEAFF
TRBJ2-7 | - | - | TRBV7-9 | TGTGCCAGCAGCGTTAGTACCTACGAGCAGTACTTC | CASSVSTYEQYF
TRBJ2-6 | - | few | TRBV7-8 | TGTGCCAGCAGCCGAACAACAGGGTCTGGGGCCAACGTCCTGACTTTC | CASSRTTGSGANVLTF